These 28 T cell receptor beta chains originate from one sample sequenced in a study of cytomegalovirus exposure and HLA in healthy donors. In the PCR, 60 Vbeta and 13 Jbeta primers were used. Assay used: immunoSEQ multiplex PCR; TCRdb lists only in-frame clones, some missing. This table holds 120,000 or so clones, approximately 78% found once. The sequenced sample consisted of PBMCs. Source of these receptors: a man aged 35 to 55 in good health and CMV-seronegative.

The chain employs TRBV18 and TRBJ1-2; a possible D gene is TRBD1 (5 bases). Deletions cut 4 bases from V and 0 bases from J, with 15 bases between. CDR1 KGHSH and CDR2 LQKENI come from the germline V gene. The length of the CDR3 is 16 residues. The chain's CDR3 is CASSRGGTEPNYGYTF. In DNA, the CDR3 is TGTGCCAGCTCACGGGGGGGAACAGAACCTAACTATGGCTACACCTTC.

V usage is TRBV7-2 and J usage is TRBJ2-5, with 8 bases lining up with TRBD1. V trimming: 6 bases; J trimming: 4 bases; junction bases outside the gene matches: 10. The CDR3 runs to 15 residues. CDR1 SGHTA and CDR2 FQGNSA come from the germline V gene. CDR3 protein: CASRALGQGGETQYF. The CDR3 bases are TGTGCCAGCAGAGCCTTAGGACAGGGAGGAGAGACCCAGTACTTC.

The V gene is TRBV5-1, the J gene TRBJ1-1; D is possibly TRBD1 (5 bases). With 2 bases removed from V and 1 base from J, the gap between germline ends came to 12 bases. Germline lookup yields CDR1 SGHRS and CDR2 YFSETQ. CDR3 length: 15 amino acids. The DNA for the CDR3 is TGCGCCAGCAGCTTCTCGGGGGACTCGAACACTGAAGCTTTCTTT. Translated: CASSFSGDSNTEAFF.

The V call is TRBV7-9, the J call TRBJ2-7; 7 nucleotides align to TRBD1. Unmatched junction bases numbered 5, after V lost 2 bases and J lost 7 bases. The CDR3 is made up of 13 amino acids. Germline V gene lookup returns CDR1 SEHNR and CDR2 FQNEAQ (reference sequence). CDR3 in DNA: TGTGCCAGCAGCTTAATGACAGGGCGAGAGCAGTACTTC. This codes for CASSLMTGREQYF.

In its sample, this clone was seen a few times. The chain couples TRBV5-5 to TRBJ1-6; a weak D match, TRBD1 (5 bases). Germline CDR1 SGHKS, CDR2 YYEKEE (reference sequence). Trimming took off 4 bases at V and 7 bases at J, with 15 bases between the two ends. The CDR3 sequence is 15 residues long. CDR3 loop: CASSAGIKENSPLHF. In nucleotides, the CDR3 is TGTGCCAGCAGCGCAGGGATAAAAGAAAATTCACCCCTCCACTTT.

In its sample, this clone was seen once. The V and J genes are TRBV27 and TRBJ2-3; 7 nucleotides agree with TRBD2. After removal of 0 bases from V and 4 bases from J, the junction contained 4 bases not matched to a gene. This CDR3 is 15 amino acids long. The germline V gene encodes CDR1 MNHEY and CDR2 SMNVEV (reference sequence). CDR3 DNA: TGTGCCAGCAGTTTATCCGGGGGGTACGCAGATACGCAGTATTTT. Its protein is CASSLSGGYADTQYF.

The rearrangement uses TRBV5-4 and TRBJ2-7, with 10 bases fitting TRBD2. The V segment lost 0 bases and the J segment 12 bases; nucleotides outside the gene matches: 18. The CDR3 is 17 residues long. The germline gives CDR1 SGHNT, CDR2 YYREEE (reference sequence). The CDR3 nucleotides read TGTGCCAGCAGCTTGGGATTTAGCGGGGGGAGCCCGAATGGCCTGTACTTC. This encodes CASSLGFSGGSPNGLYF.

The chain employs TRBV10-3 and TRBJ1-5; D is unclear. Germline values: CDR1 ENHRY, CDR2 SYGVKD. With 10 bases removed from V and 1 base from J, the gap between germline ends came to 20 bases. The CDR3 is 16 amino acids. The CDR3: CATEPDGETSNQPQHF. The CDR3 nucleotides read TGTGCCACAGAGCCCGACGGGGAGACGAGCAATCAGCCCCAGCATTTT.

The chain couples TRBV19 to TRBJ1-2; D perhaps matches TRBD1 (6 bases). The V gene's germline CDR1 is LNHDA and CDR2 SQIVND (reference sequence). Trimming removed 6 bases at V and 4 bases at J, with 15 bases between. The CDR3 contains 14 residues. The CDR3 bases are TGTGCCAGTAGCCCACGACAGGACCGCTATGGCTACACCTTC. This codes for CASSPRQDRYGYTF.

The chain is built from TRBV27 and TRBJ1-2; TRBD1 might be the D (6 bases). CDR3 length: 13 amino acids. From germline, CDR1 is MNHEY and CDR2 SMNVEV (reference sequence). V lost 2 bases and J 8 bases, leaving 12 bases between the germline ends. The chain's CDR3 is CASSLGQGLGYTF. The DNA of the CDR3 is TGTGCCAGCAGTTTAGGGCAGGGGCTGGGCTACACCTTC.

This chain uses TRBV11-2 with TRBJ1-2; TRBD1 agrees at 8 bases. The CDR3 is 13 amino acids. V was clipped by 5 bases and J by 9 bases; unmatched bases: 8. In germline, CDR1 is SGHAT, CDR2 FQNNGV. This CDR3 reads CASSPPGGISYTF. CDR3 nucleotides: TGTGCCAGCAGCCCTCCAGGGGGCATCAGCTACACCTTC. Full variable domain (rest looked up from reference TRBV11-2 and TRBJ1-2): EAGVAQSPRYKIIEKRQSVAFWCNPISGHATLYWYQQILGQGPKLLIQFQNNGVVDDSQLPKDRFSAERLKGVDSTLKIQPAKLEDSAVYLCASSPPGGISYTFGSGTRLTVV.

The CDR3 DNA reads TGTGCCTGGAGTGTACTCGTTGAAGCTTTCTTT. Translating gives CAWSVLVEAFF. This chain connects TRBV30 to TRBJ1-1; no definite D call. From germline, CDR1 is GTSNPN and CDR2 SVGIG (reference sequence). This CDR3 comprises 11 residues. Trimming stripped 0 bases from V and 7 bases from J, with 6 bases between.

This chain joins TRBV5-5 and TRBJ1-3; D perhaps matches TRBD1 (6 bases). CDR3 length equals 18 residues. The germline CDR1 and CDR2 sequences are SGHKS and YYEKEE (reference sequence). V was shortened by 2 bases and J by 0 bases, with 18 bases between the two germline ends. The CDR3 DNA follows: TGTGCCAGCAGCTTAATTCTGGGGGCCTCATTCTCTGGAAACACCATATATTTT. Encoded protein: CASSLILGASFSGNTIYF.

The gene calls are TRBV10-3 and TRBJ1-2; 8 bases are shared with TRBD1. Unmatched junction bases numbered 7, after V lost 5 bases and J lost 2 bases. The CDR3 loop spans 15 amino acids. Germline V gene sequence: CDR1 ENHRY, CDR2 SYGVKD. The CDR3 DNA reads as TGTGCCATCAGTCCGGGACAGGTCGGAAACTATGGCTACACCTTC. Its protein is CAISPGQVGNYGYTF.

The gene calls are TRBV7-6 and TRBJ1-3; D is ambiguous. The CDR3 totals 14 residues. CDR1 is SGHVS and CDR2 is FNYEAQ in the germline V gene. Trimming stripped 0 bases from V and 3 bases from J, with 6 bases between. The CDR3 protein is CASSLAPLGNTIYF. CDR3 DNA sequence: TGTGCCAGCAGCTTAGCGCCACTTGGAAACACCATATATTTT.

The chain carries TRBV5-8 and TRBJ1-6; TRBD1 is a possible D gene (5 bases). This CDR3 is built from 17 residues. Trimming took 4 bases from V and 0 from J, leaving 14 bases between them. Germline V gene sequence: CDR1 SGHTS, CDR2 YDEGEE. CDR3: CASSSWTQVSYNSPLHF. CDR3 in DNA: TGTGCCAGCAGCAGCTGGACACAGGTCTCCTATAATTCACCCCTCCACTTT. Together with reference TRBV5-8 and TRBJ1-6, the CDR3 gives the full variable domain: EAGVTQSPTHLIKTRGQQATLRCSPISGHTSVYWYQQALGLGLQFLLWYDEGEERNRGNFPPRFSGRQFPNYSSELNVNALELEDSALYLCASSSWTQVSYNSPLHFGNGTRLTVT.

The chain joins TRBV5-1 to TRBJ2-3; the match to TRBD2 covers 10 bases. Germline lookup yields CDR1 SGHRS and CDR2 YFSETQ. J lost 1 base, V lost 0 bases, and 2 bases had no gene match. The CDR3 consists of 16 residues. The DNA for the CDR3 is TGCGCCAGCAGCTTGGGGACTAGCGGACGCACAGATACGCAGTATTTT. Translation: CASSLGTSGRTDTQYF.

This chain joins TRBV7-8 and TRBJ2-7; 9 bases fit TRBD1. The CDR3 loop spans 15 amino acids. With V trimmed by 5 bases and J by 4 bases, 9 bases remained unmatched. Germline-derived CDR1 and CDR2 are SGHVS and FQNEAQ. The CDR3, as DNA: TGTGCCAGCAGCGGGCCCGGGACAGGGTTGTACGAGCAGTACTTC. Translated, it gives CASSGPGTGLYEQYF.

The gene calls are TRBV7-2 and TRBJ1-5; D may be TRBD1 (6 bases). The germline CDR1 and CDR2 sequences are SGHTA and FQGNSA. CDR3 length: 17 amino acids. V was shortened by 5 bases and J by 1 base, with 18 bases between the two germline ends. CDR3 sequence: CASSNRDTDRSNQPQHF. For the CDR3, the DNA is TGTGCCAGCAGCAACCGGGACACCGACCGAAGCAATCAGCCCCAGCATTTT.

This clone occurred a few times. V gene TRBV6-6 combines with J gene TRBJ1-4; D gene unclear. Trimming stripped 2 bases from V and 7 bases from J, with 17 bases between. This CDR3 has 16 residues. Per germline, CDR1 MNHNY and CDR2 SVGAGI (reference sequence). The CDR3 nucleotides read TGTGCCAGCAGTTACACTATAGGAACCTCCGTTGAAAAACTGTTTTTT. It is translated as CASSYTIGTSVEKLFF.

This clone was observed a handful of times. The genes are TRBV29-1 and TRBJ2-7, with a possible D match to TRBD1 (5 bases). In germline, CDR1 is SQVTM, CDR2 ANQGSEA. The CDR3 consists of 11 residues. V shed 8 bases and J shed 3 bases, with 11 bases lying between them. The CDR3 loop reads CSIWTNYEQYF. CDR3 sequence (DNA): TGCAGCATATGGACAAACTACGAGCAGTACTTC.

The chain combines TRBV6-5 with TRBJ1-5; D is unclear. Trimming removed 2 bases at V and 4 bases at J, with 6 bases between. This CDR3 contains 13 residues. CDR1 and CDR2 from the germline V gene are MNHEY and SVGAGI. The CDR3 loop reads CASSYGENQPQHF. In DNA, the CDR3 is TGTGCCAGCAGTTACGGGGAGAATCAGCCCCAGCATTTT.

The DNA for the CDR3 is TGTGCCAGCAGCTCAAGTAACTCTAACAATGAGCAGTTCTTC. It yields the protein CASSSSNSNNEQFF. The chain is built from TRBV7-2 and TRBJ2-1; D gene unclear. The CDR3 contains 14 residues. Germline V lookup: CDR1 SGHTA, CDR2 FQGNSA. With 4 bases removed from V and 5 bases from J, the gap between germline ends came to 12 bases.

This chain connects TRBV4-1 to TRBJ2-7; 10 nucleotides line up with TRBD1. The CDR3 contains 18 residues. V trimming: 4 bases; J trimming: 4 bases; junction bases outside the gene matches: 16. Germline assignment: CDR1 MGHRA and CDR2 YSYEKL. CDR3 DNA sequence: TGCGCCAGCAGCCTCGTTACCGTGGGGACAGGGGATATTTACGAGCAGTACTTC. Protein: CASSLVTVGTGDIYEQYF.

This clone has a handful of counts. The germline gene is not matched at one end of the junction; a read error may be the cause. CDR3 loop: CASSGSRNSGANGLTF. CDR3 DNA sequence: TGTGCCAGCAGTGGTAGCCGAAACTCTGGGGCCAACGGCCTGACTTTC. The chain carries TRBV27 and TRBJ2-6, with D possibly matching TRBD1 (5 bases). From germline, CDR1 is MNHEY and CDR2 SMNVEV (reference sequence). The CDR3 has 16 amino acids.

A word on this clone: An end of the junction differs from the germline gene, which may be a read error. This chain connects TRBV30 to TRBJ1-2; weak D call: TRBD1 (6 bases). There are 14 residues in the CDR3. The V gene's germline CDR1 is GTSNPN and CDR2 SVGIG (reference sequence). The CDR3 sequence: CACRSGAMGYGHTF. The CDR3 DNA reads as TGTGCCTGCCGGTCAGGGGCTATGGGCTATGGCCACACCTTC.

The chain couples TRBV7-8 to TRBJ1-1, with D unresolved. Germline CDR1 and CDR2: SGHVS and FQNEAQ. This CDR3 region has 14 residues. V shed 1 base and J shed 7 bases, with 13 bases lying between them. CDR3 amino acids: CASSLGGFSYEAFF. The CDR3 nucleotides read TGTGCCAGCAGCTTAGGTGGTTTTAGTTATGAAGCTTTCTTT.

The chain uses TRBV7-9 and TRBJ2-3, with TRBD2 matching 10 bases. Losses at the gene ends were 5 bases for V and 7 bases for J; bases not matched to a gene: 12. Germline CDR1 is SEHNR and CDR2 is FQNEAQ (reference sequence). This CDR3 has 16 residues. CDR3 sequence: CASSQSTAGGPYTQYF. The CDR3 DNA reads as TGTGCCAGCAGCCAGTCTACAGCGGGGGGGCCGTATACGCAGTATTTT.